Only a few counts were recorded for the clone carrying this TCR beta chain. Its antigen remains unknown. The data belong to a study of human T cells and chemical hapten exposure. About the research overall: Enrolled patients were predominantly female and had alopecia areata, totalis or universalis.

General study results and limits: Expanded TCRs made up significantly more big CDR3 similarity clusters than controls did.

The time point is: pre-sensitization, week 0. The sample's treatment: therapeutic diphenylcyclopropenone sensitization with weekly scalp DPC. Blood collection took place prior to placing each patch test. The V gene's germline CDR1 is MNHEY and CDR2 SMNVEV (reference sequence). Trimming pared 7 bases from V and 7 bases from J, leaving 8 bases between. The CDR3 length is 12 residues. Each CDR3 protein gets one entry after TCRdb re-called the RACE reads with MiXCR. The sample consists of about 64,000 distinct CDR3 sequences, roughly 12% of them appearing once. This rearrangement joins TRBV27 to TRBJ1-6, with D unclear. The sequencing here drew on whole blood, taken in connection with sensitization to the hapten diphenylcyclopropenone (DPC). The sequence derives from a woman aged 35 to 49 with alopecia areata. Some clones in this sample may be carry-over from other donors' samples. The CDR3 reads CASKYRNSPLHF. The CDR3 nucleotides are TGTGCCAGCAAGTACAGAAATTCACCCCTCCACTTT.